This T cell receptor (beta chain) was identified during a study of blood T cells in healthy people across ages. Ranging in age from roughly 6 to 100, the donors were healthy Caucasian individuals from Russia. There are a few counts of this clonotype. A sample-barcoded 5' primer and a J-beta primer mix were used in a second PCR of roughly 6 to 11 cycles. From the 5' RACE reads, TCRdb called clonotypes with MiXCR, one entry per CDR3 protein. Seen here are 550,000 to 750,000 distinct CDR3 sequences, 20% to 25% observed once, and the top ten hold roughly 3.6%. The CDR3 contains 14 residues. CDR1 and CDR2 from the germline V gene are LGHDT and YNNKEL (reference sequence). Trimming removed 0 bases at V and 4 bases at J, with 9 bases between.

The material sequenced was blood. The J gene is TRBJ2-5, the V gene TRBV3-1; D is possibly TRBD1 or TRBD2 (5 bases each). The TCR sequence derives from a man aged 70-80 years in good health. In nucleotides, the CDR3 is TGTGCCAGCAGCCAAGATGAGGGGTCAGAGACCCAGTACTTC. The encoded protein is CASSQDEGSETQYF.